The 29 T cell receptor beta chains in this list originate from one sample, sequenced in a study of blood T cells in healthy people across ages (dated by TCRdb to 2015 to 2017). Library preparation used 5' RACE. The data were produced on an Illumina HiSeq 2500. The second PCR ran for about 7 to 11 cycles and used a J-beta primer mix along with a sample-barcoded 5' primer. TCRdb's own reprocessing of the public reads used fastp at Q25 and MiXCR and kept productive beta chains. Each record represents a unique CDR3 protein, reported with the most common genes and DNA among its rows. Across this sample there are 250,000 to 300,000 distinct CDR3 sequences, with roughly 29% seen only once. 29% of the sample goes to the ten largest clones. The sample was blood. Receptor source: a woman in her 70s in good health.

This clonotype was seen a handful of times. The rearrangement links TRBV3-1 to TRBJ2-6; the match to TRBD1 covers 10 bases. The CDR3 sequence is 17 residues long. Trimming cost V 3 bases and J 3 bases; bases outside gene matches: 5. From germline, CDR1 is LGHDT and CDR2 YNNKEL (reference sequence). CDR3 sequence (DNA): TGTGCCAGCAGCCAGACCGGGACAGGGGTTGGGGCCAACGTCCTGACTTTC. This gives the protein CASSQTGTGVGANVLTF.

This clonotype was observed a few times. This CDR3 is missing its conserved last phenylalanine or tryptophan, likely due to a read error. The CDR3 sequence is CSVRAGAAYEQYL. DNA for the CDR3: TGCAGCGTCCGAGCGGGAGCTGCCTACGAGCAGTACCTC. The chain combines TRBV29-1 with TRBJ2-5; TRBD2 matches 8 bases. The J call may be mistaken, given a closer DNA end match to TRBJ2-7. The CDR3 contains 13 residues. CDR1 SQVTM and CDR2 ANQGSEA come from the germline V gene.

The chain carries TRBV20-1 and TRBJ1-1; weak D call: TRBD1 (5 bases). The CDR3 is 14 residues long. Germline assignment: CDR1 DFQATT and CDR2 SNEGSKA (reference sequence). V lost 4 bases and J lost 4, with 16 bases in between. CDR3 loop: CSAKPWQGGTEAFF. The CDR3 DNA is TGCAGTGCTAAGCCCTGGCAGGGAGGCACTGAAGCTTTCTTT.

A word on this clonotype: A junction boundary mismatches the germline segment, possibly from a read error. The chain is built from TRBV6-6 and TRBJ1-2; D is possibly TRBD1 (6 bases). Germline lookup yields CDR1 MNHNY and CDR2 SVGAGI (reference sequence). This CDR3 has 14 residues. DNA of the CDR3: TGTGCCAGCAGTACCCCGGGACAAATTTATGGCTACCCCTTC. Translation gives CASSTPGQIYGYPF.

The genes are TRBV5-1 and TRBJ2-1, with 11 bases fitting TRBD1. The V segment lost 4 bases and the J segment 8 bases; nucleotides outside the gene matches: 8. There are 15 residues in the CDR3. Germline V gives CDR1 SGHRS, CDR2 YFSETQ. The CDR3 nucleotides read TGCGCCAGCAGCCCCCGGGACAGGGGGTTCGATGAGCAGTTCTTC. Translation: CASSPRDRGFDEQFF.

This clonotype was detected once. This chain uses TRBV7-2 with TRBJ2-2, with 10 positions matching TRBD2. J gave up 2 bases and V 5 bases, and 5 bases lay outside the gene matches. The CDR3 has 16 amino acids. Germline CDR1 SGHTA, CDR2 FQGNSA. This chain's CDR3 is CASSPSSGRNTGELFF. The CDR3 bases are TGTGCCAGCAGCCCTTCTAGCGGGAGAAACACCGGGGAGCTGTTTTTT.

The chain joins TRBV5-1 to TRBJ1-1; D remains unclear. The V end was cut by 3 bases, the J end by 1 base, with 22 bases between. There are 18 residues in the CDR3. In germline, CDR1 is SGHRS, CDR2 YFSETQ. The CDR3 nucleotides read TGCGCCAGCAGCTCGAAAACCACTGCTGGGCTCGGGAACACTGAAGCTTTCTTT. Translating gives CASSSKTTAGLGNTEAFF.

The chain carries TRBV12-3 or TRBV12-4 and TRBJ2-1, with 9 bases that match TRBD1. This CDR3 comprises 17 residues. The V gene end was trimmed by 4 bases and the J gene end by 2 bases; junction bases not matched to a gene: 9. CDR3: CASSSRDRDNPYNEQFF. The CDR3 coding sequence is TGTGCCAGCAGTTCCCGGGACAGGGACAACCCCTACAATGAGCAGTTCTTC.

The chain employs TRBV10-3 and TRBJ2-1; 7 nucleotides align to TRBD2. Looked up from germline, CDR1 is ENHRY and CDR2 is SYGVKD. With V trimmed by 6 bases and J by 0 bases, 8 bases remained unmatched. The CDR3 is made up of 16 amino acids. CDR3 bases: TGTGCCATCAGGGGAACTAGCGAGAGCTCCTACAATGAGCAGTTCTTC. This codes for CAIRGTSESSYNEQFF.

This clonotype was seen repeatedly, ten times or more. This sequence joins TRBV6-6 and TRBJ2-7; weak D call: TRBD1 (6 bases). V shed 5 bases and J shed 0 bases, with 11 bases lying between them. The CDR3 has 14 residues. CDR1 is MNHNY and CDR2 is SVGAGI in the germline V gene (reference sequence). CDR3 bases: TGTGCCAGCAGTAGGCAGGGGAGCTCCTACGAGCAGTACTTC. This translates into CASSRQGSSYEQYF.

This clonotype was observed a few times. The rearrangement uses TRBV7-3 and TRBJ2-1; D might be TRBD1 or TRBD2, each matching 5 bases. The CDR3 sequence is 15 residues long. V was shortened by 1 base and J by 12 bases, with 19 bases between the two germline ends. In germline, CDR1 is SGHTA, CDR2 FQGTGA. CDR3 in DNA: TGTGCCAGCAGCTTAAAGGGACCGGGTCTCCCCAGGCAGTTCTTC. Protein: CASSLKGPGLPRQFF.

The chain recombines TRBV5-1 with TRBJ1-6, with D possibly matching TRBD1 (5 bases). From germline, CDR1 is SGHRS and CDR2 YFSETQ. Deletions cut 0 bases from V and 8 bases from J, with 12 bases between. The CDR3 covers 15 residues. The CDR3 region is CASSLAGTVYSPLHF. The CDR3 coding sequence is TGCGCCAGCAGCTTGGCCGGGACGGTTTATTCACCCCTCCACTTT.

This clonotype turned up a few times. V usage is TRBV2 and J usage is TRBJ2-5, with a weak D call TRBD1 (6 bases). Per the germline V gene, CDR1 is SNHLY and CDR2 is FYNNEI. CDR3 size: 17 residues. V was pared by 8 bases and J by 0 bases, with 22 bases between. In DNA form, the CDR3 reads TGTGCCAGCGATTCCACAGGGTGGGATCTGTACCAAGAGACCCAGTACTTC. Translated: CASDSTGWDLYQETQYF.

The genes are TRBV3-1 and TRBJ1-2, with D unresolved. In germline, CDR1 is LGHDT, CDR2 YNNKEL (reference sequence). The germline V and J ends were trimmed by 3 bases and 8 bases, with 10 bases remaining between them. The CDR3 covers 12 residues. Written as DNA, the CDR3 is TGTGCCAGCAGCCAGGGTGTCGTGGGCTACACCTTC. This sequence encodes CASSQGVVGYTF.

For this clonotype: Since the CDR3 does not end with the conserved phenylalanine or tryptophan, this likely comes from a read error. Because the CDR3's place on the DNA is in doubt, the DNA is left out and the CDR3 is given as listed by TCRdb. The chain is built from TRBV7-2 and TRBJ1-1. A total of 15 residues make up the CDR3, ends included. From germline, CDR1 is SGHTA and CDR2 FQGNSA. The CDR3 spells CASSLDNLKSAAGRI.

DNA for the CDR3: TGCGCCAGCAGCCCCGGGACAGGGGAGTTCTTC. Amino acids: CASSPGTGEFF. This chain connects TRBV5-1 to TRBJ2-1, with TRBD1 matching over 10 bases. With 4 bases clipped from V and 14 bases from J, the junction kept 3 bases outside the gene matches. Germline values: CDR1 SGHRS, CDR2 YFSETQ. CDR3 length equals 11 residues.

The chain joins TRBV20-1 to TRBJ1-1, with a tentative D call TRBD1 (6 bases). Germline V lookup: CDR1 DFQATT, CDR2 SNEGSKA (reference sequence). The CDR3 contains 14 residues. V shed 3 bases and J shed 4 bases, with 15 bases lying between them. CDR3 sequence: CSARGAGGRTEAFF. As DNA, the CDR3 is TGCAGTGCTAGGGGGGCGGGAGGGCGCACTGAAGCTTTCTTT.

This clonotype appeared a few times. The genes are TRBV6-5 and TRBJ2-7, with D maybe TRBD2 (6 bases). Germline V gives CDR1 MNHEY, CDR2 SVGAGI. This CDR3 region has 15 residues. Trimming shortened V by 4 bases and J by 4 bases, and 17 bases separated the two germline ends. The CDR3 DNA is TGTGCCAGCAGTTTGCGGGGCGCTCAGTCGTACGAGCAGTACTTC. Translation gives CASSLRGAQSYEQYF.

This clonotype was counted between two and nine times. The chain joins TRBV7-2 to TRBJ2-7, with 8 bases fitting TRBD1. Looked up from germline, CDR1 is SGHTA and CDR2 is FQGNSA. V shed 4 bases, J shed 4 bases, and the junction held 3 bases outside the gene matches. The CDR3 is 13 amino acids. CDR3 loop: CASSSRTGYEQYF. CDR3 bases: TGTGCCAGCAGCTCCCGGACAGGGTACGAGCAGTACTTC. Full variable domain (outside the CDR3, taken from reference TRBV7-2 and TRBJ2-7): GAGVSQSPSNKVTEKGKDVELRCDPISGHTALYWYRQSLGQGLEFLIYFQGNSAPDKSGLPSDRFSAERTGGSVSTLTIQRTQQEDSAVYLCASSSRTGYEQYFGPGTRLTVT.

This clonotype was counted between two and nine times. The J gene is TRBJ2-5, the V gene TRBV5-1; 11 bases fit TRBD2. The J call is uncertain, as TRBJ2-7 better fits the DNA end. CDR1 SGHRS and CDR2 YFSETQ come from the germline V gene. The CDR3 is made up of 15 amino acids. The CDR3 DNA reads TGCGCCAGCAGCTGGGGGACTAGCGGATCCTACGAGCAGTACTTC. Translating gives CASSWGTSGSYEQYF.

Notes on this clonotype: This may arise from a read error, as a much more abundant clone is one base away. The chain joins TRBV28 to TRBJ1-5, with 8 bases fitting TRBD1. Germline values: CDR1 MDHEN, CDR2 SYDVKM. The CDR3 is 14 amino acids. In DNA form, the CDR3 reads TGTGCCAGCAGGCGACAGGGGCAAAATCAGCCCCGGCATTTT. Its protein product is CASRRQGQNQPRHF. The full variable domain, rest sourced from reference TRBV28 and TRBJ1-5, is DVKVTQSSRYLVKRTGEKVFLECVQDMDHENMFWYRQDPGLGLRLIYFSYDVKMKEKGDIPEGYSVSREKKERFSLILESASTNQTSMYLCASRRQGQNQPRHFGDGTRLSIL.

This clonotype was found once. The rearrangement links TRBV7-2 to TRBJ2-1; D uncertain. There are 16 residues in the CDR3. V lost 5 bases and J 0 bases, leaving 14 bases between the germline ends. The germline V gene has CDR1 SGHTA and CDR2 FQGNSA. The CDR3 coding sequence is TGTGCCAGCAGCCCCGGGCCGCCCTTCTCCTACAATGAGCAGTTCTTC. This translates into CASSPGPPFSYNEQFF.

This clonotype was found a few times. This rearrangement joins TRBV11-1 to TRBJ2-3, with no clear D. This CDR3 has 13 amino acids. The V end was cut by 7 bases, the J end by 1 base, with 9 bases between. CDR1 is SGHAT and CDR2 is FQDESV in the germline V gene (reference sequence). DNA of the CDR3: TGTGCCAGCACATCGGACCGCACAGATACGCAGTATTTT. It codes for CASTSDRTDTQYF. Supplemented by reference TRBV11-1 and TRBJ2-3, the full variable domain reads EAEVAQSPRYKITEKSQAVAFWCDPISGHATLYWYRQILGQGPELLVQFQDESVVDDSQLPKDRFSAERLKGVDSTLKIQPAELGDSAMYLCASTSDRTDTQYFGPGTRLTVL.

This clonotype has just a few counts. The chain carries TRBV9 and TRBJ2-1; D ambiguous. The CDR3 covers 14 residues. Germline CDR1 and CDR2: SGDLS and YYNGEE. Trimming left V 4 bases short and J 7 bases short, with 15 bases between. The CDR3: CASSPSLIRNEQFF. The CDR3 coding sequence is TGTGCCAGCAGCCCCTCGCTTATCCGTAATGAGCAGTTCTTC. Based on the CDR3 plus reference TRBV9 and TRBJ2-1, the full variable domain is DSGVTQTPKHLITATGQRVTLRCSPRSGDLSVYWYQQSLDQGLQFLIQYYNGEERAKGNILERFSAQQFPDLHSELNLSSLELGDSALYFCASSPSLIRNEQFFGPGTRLTVL.

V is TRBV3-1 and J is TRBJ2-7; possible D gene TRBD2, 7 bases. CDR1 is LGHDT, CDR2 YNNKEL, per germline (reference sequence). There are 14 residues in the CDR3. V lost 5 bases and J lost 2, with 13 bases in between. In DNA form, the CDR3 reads TGTGCCAGCAGCGGAGGGGGGGTCCCCTACGAGCAGTACTTC. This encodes CASSGGGVPYEQYF.

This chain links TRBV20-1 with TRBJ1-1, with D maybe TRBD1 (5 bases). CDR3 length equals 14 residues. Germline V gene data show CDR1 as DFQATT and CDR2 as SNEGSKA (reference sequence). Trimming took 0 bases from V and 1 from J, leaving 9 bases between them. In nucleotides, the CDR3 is TGCAGTGCTAGAGATGGAAGGGGGAACACTGAAGCTTTCTTT. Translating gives CSARDGRGNTEAFF.

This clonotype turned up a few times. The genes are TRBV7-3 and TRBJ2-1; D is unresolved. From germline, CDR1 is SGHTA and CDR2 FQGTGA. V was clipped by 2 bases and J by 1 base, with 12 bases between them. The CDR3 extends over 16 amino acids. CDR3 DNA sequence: TGTGCCAGCAGCTTAGCTCGGTGGCAATCCTACAATGAGCAGTTCTTC. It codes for CASSLARWQSYNEQFF.

This CDR3 reads CASSLLPGHVFF. CDR3 coding DNA: TGCGCCAGCAGCTTACTACCGGGACACGTTTTCTTC. The gene calls are TRBV5-1 and TRBJ2-1; D is possibly TRBD1 (6 bases). V gave up 2 bases and J gave up 16 bases, with 16 bases separating them. The CDR3 contains 12 residues. Germline V gives CDR1 SGHRS, CDR2 YFSETQ.

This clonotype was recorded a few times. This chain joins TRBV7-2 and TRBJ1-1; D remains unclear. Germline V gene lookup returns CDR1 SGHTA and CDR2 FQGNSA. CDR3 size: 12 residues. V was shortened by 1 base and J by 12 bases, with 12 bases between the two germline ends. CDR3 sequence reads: CASSLVVSRTFF. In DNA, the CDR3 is TGTGCCAGCAGCTTAGTAGTATCTAGGACTTTCTTT.